These T cell receptor beta chains were read from a single sample in a study of cytomegalovirus exposure and HLA in healthy donors. The method was immunoSEQ multiplex PCR; TCRdb's version includes in-frame clones alone and lacks a portion of them. Here the sample spans some 180,000 clones, approximately 70% being singletons. The sequenced material came from PBMCs. The receptors were sampled from a woman in her twenties or thirties in good health and CMV-seronegative. Both conserved end residues are part of each CDR3. D genes are given only for firm matches. Clone size is stated in some rows and not others, as once, few, many or a class when expanded.

TRBD1,.,TRBJ2-3,TRBV5-1,CASSFRGFSTDTQYF,TGCGCCAGCAGTTTCAGGGGGTTTAGCACAGATACGCAGTATTTT
TRBD2,.,TRBJ2-3,TRBV7-9,CSSSPRGTRGRDTQYF,TGTTCCAGCAGCCCCCGGGGGACTAGAGGTCGGGATACGCAGTATTTT
TRBD2,.,TRBJ2-7,TRBV27,CASSLKTSGRTYEQYF,TGTGCCAGCAGTTTAAAAACTAGCGGGAGGACCTACGAGCAGTACTTC
TRBD1,few,TRBJ1-5,TRBV19,CASSTRTGLVYQPQHF,TGTGCCAGTAGTACGAGGACAGGGTTGGTATATCAGCCCCAGCATTTT
.,few,TRBJ1-1,TRBV20-1,CSARADTEAFF,TGCAGTGCCAGGGCGGACACTGAAGCTTTCTTT
.,.,TRBJ1-3,TRBV27,CASSLLGASGNTIYF,TGTGCCAGCAGTCTCCTGGGGGCGTCCGGAAACACCATATATTTT
TRBD2,.,TRBJ2-5,TRBV5-4,CASSSPLAGVGETQYF,TGTGCCAGCAGCTCCCCACTAGCGGGAGTTGGAGAGACCCAGTACTTC
.,.,TRBJ2-7,TRBV20-1,CSPRDSYEQYF,TGCAGTCCTCGGGACTCCTACGAGCAGTACTTC
.,once,TRBJ2-7,TRBV5-4,CASSSRVSYEQYF,TGTGCCAGCAGCTCGCGGGTCTCCTACGAGCAGTACTTC
TRBD2,.,TRBJ2-7,TRBV5-1,CASSPGGESSYEQYF,TGCGCCAGCAGCCCGGGGGGGGAAAGCTCCTACGAGCAGTACTTC
.,.,TRBJ1-5,TRBV19,CASSPGQSNQPQHF,TGTGCCAGTAGCCCGGGACAATCTAATCAGCCCCAGCATTTT
TRBD2,few,TRBJ2-2,TRBV7-7,CASSSYRGDGELFF,TGTGCTAGCAGTTCCTACCGGGGGGACGGGGAGCTGTTTTTT
TRBD1,once,TRBJ2-7,TRBV11-2,CASSPLRQGSYEQYF,TGTGCCAGCAGCCCCCTTCGACAGGGCTCCTACGAGCAGTACTTC
.,.,TRBJ1-2,TRBV27,CASSLNRAYGYTF,TGTGCCAGCAGTTTGAACAGGGCCTATGGCTACACCTTC
.,.,TRBJ2-1,TRBV5-5,CASSPGPRDGNEQFF,TGTGCCAGCAGCCCCGGTCCTCGGGATGGAAATGAGCAGTTCTTC
TRBD2,.,TRBJ2-5,TRBV9,CASSVWGLGGRETQYF,TGTGCCAGCAGCGTTTGGGGACTAGGGGGGCGAGAGACCCAGTACTTC
TRBD2,.,TRBJ2-7,TRBV15,CATSRGGLAGGFPYEQYF,TGTGCCACCAGCAGAGGAGGACTAGCGGGGGGTTTTCCCTACGAGCAGTACTTC
TRBD1,.,TRBJ2-1,TRBV5-6,CASSLGQGLREQFF,TGTGCCAGCAGCTTGGGACAGGGCCTTAGAGAGCAGTTCTTC
.,.,TRBJ1-6,TRBV5-6,CASSSSVFSSYNSPLHF,TGTGCCAGCAGCTCGTCCGTTTTTAGCTCCTATAATTCACCCCTCCACTTT
.,many,TRBJ2-3,TRBV4-3,CASSPRPGSTDTQYF,TGCGCCAGCAGCCCGCGACCGGGAAGCACAGATACGCAGTATTTT
TRBD1,.,TRBJ1-5,TRBV19,CASSIKLTGVQPQHF,TGTGCCAGTAGTATAAAGTTGACAGGGGTACAGCCCCAGCATTTT
.,once,TRBJ1-1,TRBV7-9,CASSLGKNTEAFF,TGTGCCAGCAGCTTGGGCAAGAACACTGAAGCTTTCTTT
TRBD2,.,TRBJ2-2,TRBV5-1,CASSLGLAGAGELFF,TGCGCCAGCAGCTTGGGACTAGCGGGGGCCGGGGAGCTGTTTTTT
TRBD1,.,TRBJ2-2,TRBV14,CASSQEGQGYTGELFF,TGTGCCAGCAGCCAGGAGGGACAGGGATACACCGGGGAGCTGTTTTTT
.,once,TRBJ1-4,TRBV27,CASRTRQDEMKSLFF,TGTGCCAGCAGGACCCGACAGGACGAAATGAAAAGTCTGTTTTTT